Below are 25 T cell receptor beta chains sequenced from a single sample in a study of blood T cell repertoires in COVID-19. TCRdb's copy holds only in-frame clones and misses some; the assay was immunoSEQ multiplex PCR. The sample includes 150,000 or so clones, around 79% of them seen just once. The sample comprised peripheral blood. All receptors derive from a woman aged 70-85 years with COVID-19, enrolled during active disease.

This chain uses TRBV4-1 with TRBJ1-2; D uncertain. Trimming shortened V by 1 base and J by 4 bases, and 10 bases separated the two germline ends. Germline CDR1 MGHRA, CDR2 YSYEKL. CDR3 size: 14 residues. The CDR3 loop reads CASSQGGVPYGYTF. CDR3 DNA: TGCGCCAGCAGCCAAGGGGGAGTTCCCTATGGCTACACCTTC.

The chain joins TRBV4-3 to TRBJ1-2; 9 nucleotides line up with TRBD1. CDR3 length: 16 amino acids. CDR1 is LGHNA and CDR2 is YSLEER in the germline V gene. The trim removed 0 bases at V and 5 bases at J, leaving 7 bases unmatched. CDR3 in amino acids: CASSQDLPGQGYGYTF. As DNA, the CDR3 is TGCGCCAGCAGCCAAGATCTTCCGGGACAGGGTTATGGCTACACCTTC.

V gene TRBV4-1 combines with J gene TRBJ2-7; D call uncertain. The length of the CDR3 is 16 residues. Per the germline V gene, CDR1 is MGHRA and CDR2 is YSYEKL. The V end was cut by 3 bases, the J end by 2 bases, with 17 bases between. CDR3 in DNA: TGCGCCAGCAGCCACTCCACCCGGGTTCCAACCTACGAGCAGTACTTC. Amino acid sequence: CASSHSTRVPTYEQYF.

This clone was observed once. The CDR3 nucleotides read TGTGCCAGCAGCTTAGGAGGGGCAGGGGGTGCTATGAACACTGAAGCTTTCTTT. Its translation is CASSLGGAGGAMNTEAFF. The chain combines TRBV7-2 with TRBJ1-1; 7 nucleotides align to TRBD1. The V and J ends lost 1 base and 0 bases, in that order; junction bases with no gene match: 11. The germline CDR1 and CDR2 sequences are SGHTA and FQGNSA. This CDR3 region has 18 residues.

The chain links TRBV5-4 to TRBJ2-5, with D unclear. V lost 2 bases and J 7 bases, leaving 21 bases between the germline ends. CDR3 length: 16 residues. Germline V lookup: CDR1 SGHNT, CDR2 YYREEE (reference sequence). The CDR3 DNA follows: TGTGCCAGCAGCTTAAGTGCGGCTAGGCTCCCGGGGACCCAGTACTTC. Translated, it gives CASSLSAARLPGTQYF.

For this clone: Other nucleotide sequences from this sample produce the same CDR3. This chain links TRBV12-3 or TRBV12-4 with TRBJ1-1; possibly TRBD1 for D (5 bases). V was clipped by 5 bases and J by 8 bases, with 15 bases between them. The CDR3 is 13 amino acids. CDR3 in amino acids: CASSPSGGREAFF. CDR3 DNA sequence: TGTGCCAGCAGTCCCAGTGGGGGGAGAGAAGCTTTCTTT.

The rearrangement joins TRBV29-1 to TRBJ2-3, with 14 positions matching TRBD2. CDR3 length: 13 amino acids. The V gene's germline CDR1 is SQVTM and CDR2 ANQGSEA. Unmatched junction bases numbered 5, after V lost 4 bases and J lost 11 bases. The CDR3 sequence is CSVAGTSGGEQYF. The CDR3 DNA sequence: TGCAGCGTTGCCGGGACTAGCGGGGGAGAGCAGTATTTT.

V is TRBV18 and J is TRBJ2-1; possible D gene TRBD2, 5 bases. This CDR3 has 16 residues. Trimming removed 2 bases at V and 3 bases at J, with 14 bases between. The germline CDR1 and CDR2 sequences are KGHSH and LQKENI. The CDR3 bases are TGTGCCAGCTCACCAGGCCACCAGCGGTACTACAATGAGCAGTTCTTC. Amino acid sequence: CASSPGHQRYYNEQFF.

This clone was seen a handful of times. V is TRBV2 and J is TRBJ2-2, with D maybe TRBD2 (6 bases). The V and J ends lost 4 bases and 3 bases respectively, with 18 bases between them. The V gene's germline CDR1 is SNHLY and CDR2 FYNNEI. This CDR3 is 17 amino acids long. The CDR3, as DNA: TGTGCCAGCAGTGGCCCGAGGTCCAGGAGGGACACCGGGGAGCTGTTTTTT. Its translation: CASSGPRSRRDTGELFF.

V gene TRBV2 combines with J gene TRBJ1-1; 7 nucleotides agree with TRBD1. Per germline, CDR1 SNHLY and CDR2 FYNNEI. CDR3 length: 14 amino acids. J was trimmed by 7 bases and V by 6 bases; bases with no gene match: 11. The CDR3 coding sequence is TGTGCCAGCAGAGTGGACAGGCTGAGTGGTGAAGCTTTCTTT. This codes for CASRVDRLSGEAFF.

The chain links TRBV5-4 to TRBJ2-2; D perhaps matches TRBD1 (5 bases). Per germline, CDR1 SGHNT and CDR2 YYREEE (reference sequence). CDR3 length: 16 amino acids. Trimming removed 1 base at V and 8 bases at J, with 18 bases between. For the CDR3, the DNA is TGTGCCAGCAGCTTGTGGGGCGCCGTTCAAGGAGGGGAGCTGTTTTTT. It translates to CASSLWGAVQGGELFF.

In nucleotides, the CDR3 is TGTGCCAGCAGGCCTAGGGAGGGTAGCTCCTACGAGCAGTACTTC. It translates to CASRPREGSSYEQYF. The J gene is TRBJ2-7, the V gene TRBV2; TRBD2 agrees at 7 bases. This CDR3 has 15 amino acids. Losses at the gene ends were 6 bases for V and 0 bases for J; bases not matched to a gene: 8. Germline assignment: CDR1 SNHLY and CDR2 FYNNEI.

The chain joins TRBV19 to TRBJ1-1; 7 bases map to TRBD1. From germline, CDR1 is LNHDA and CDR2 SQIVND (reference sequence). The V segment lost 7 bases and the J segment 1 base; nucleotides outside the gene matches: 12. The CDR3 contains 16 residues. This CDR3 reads CASILGAGGPNTEAFF. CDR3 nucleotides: TGTGCCAGTATCCTAGGGGCAGGGGGGCCGAACACTGAAGCTTTCTTT.

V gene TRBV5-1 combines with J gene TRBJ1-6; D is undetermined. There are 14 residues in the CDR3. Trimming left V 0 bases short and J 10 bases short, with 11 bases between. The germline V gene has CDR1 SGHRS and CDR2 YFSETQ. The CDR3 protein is CASSLAGYGSPLHF. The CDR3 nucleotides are TGCGCCAGCAGCTTGGCGGGGTACGGGTCACCCCTCCACTTT.

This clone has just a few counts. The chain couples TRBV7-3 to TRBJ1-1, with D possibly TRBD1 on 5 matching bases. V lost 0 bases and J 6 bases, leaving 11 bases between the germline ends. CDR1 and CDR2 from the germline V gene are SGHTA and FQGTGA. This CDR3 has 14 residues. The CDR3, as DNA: TGTGCCAGCAGCTTAACAGGGGATATTCCTGAAGCTTTCTTT. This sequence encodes CASSLTGDIPEAFF.

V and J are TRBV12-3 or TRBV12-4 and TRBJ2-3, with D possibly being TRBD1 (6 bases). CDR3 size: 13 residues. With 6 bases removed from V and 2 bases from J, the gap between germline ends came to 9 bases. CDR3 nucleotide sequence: TGTGCCAGCAGCCGGACAGACACAGATACGCAGTATTTT. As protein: CASSRTDTDTQYF.

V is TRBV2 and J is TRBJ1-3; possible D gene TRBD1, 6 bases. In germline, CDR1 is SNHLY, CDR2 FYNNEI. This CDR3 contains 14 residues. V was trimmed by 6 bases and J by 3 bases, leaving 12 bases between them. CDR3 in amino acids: CASSGQSIGNTIYF. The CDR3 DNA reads TGTGCCAGCAGCGGACAGAGTATTGGAAACACCATATATTTT.

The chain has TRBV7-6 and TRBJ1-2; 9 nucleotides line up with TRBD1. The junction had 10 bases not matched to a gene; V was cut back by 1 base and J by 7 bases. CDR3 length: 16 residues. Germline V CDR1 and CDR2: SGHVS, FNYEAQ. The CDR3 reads CASSLESDRGLSGYTF. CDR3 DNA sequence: TGTGCCAGCAGCTTAGAAAGCGACAGGGGGTTAAGTGGCTACACCTTC.

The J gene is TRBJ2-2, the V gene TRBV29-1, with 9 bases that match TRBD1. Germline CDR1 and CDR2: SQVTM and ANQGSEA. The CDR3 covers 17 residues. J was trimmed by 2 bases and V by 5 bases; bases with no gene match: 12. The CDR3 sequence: CSVSGQRTGVNTGELFF. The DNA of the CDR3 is TGCAGCGTTAGCGGACAAAGGACAGGGGTTAACACCGGGGAGCTGTTTTTT.

This chain's CDR3 is CASSNYRGLGEKLFF. CDR3 bases: TGTGCCAGCAGCAACTACAGGGGTTTAGGGGAAAAACTGTTTTTT. V gene TRBV7-2 combines with J gene TRBJ1-4, with 7 bases aligning to TRBD1. Germline V gene sequence: CDR1 SGHTA, CDR2 FQGNSA. V shed 5 bases and J 8 bases; nucleotides not matched to a gene: 11. CDR3 length: 15 residues.

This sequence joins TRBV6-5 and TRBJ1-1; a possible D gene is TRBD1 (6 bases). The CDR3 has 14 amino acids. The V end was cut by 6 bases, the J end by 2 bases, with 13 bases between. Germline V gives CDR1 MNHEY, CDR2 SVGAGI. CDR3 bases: TGTGCCAGCAGCCGAACAGGGCTCAACACTGAAGCTTTCTTT. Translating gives CASSRTGLNTEAFF.

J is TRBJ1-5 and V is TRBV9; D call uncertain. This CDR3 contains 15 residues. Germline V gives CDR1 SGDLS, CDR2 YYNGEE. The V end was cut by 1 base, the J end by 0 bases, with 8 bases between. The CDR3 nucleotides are TGTGCCAGCAGCGTATCAGGTTATAGCAATCAGCCCCAGCATTTT. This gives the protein CASSVSGYSNQPQHF.

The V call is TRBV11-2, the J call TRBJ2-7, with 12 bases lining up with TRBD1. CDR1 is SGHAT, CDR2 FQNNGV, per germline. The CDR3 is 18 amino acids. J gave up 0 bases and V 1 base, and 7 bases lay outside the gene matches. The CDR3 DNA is TGTGCCAGCAGCTTAGCGGGACAGGGGGCCTCCCACTCCTACGAGCAGTACTTC. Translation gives CASSLAGQGASHSYEQYF.

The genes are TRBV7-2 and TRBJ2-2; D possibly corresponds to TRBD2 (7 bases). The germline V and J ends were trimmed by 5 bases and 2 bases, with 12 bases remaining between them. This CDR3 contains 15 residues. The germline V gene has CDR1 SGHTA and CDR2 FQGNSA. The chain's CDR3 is CASSPGGSNTGELFF. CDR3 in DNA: TGTGCCAGCAGCCCGGGGGGCAGTAACACCGGGGAGCTGTTTTTT.

The CDR3 nucleotides read TGTGCCAGCAGCAGCCCGTGGGGGGGCGAGCAGTACTTC. This encodes CASSSPWGGEQYF. V usage is TRBV5-6 and J usage is TRBJ2-7; 7 nucleotides match TRBD2. Germline V gives CDR1 SGHDT, CDR2 YYEEEE. CDR3 length: 13 amino acids. The ends lost 4 bases at V and 6 bases at J; junction bases unmatched: 7. Complete variable domain (other parts from reference TRBV5-6 and TRBJ2-7): DAGVTQSPTHLIKTRGQQVTLRCSPKSGHDTVSWYQQALGQGPQFIFQYYEEEERQRGNFPDRFSGHQFPNYSSELNVNALLLGDSALYLCASSSPWGGEQYFGPGTRLTVT.